This is a list of T cell receptor beta chains from one sample in a study of early T cells in non-severe SARS-CoV-2 infection. MiXCR was run by TCRdb on the 5' RACE reads, yielding one entry per CDR3 protein. The table has some 26,000 distinct CDR3 sequences, around 4.4% seen once. The sequenced sample was whole blood. These receptors were taken from an adult who was a healthcare worker with PCR-confirmed SARS-CoV-2 infection or an uninfected control (not recorded which). Both conserved end residues are part of each CDR3.

V gene | CDR3 protein
TRBV6-6 | CASNRQGREQYF
TRBV12-3/TRBV12-4 | CASSTGFLYQPQHF
TRBV19 | CASSRVDQPQHF
TRBV29-1 | CSVDSGVGGRVGGEQFF
TRBV11-2 | CASSPLESSFSYNEQFF
TRBV6-2/TRBV6-3 | CASSYSSGYTF
TRBV7-6 | CASSLLTGGEETQYF
TRBV5-6 | CASSLLSNTEAFF
TRBV4-3 | CASSRRTSGSNEQFF
TRBV27 | CASSLWTGGYEQYF
TRBV27 | CASSLGLAGVEQYF
TRBV5-4 | CASSPEYGTGKAF
TRBV7-9 | CASSRGTGGTEAFF
TRBV20-1 | CSARGLSPGYTF
TRBV4-2 | CASSQVISNGNTIYF
TRBV20-1 | CSARGGLGNQETQYF
TRBV4-2 | CASSQVGPSGVNEQFF
TRBV11-1 | CASSPLSYNEQFF
TRBV16 | CASSQNYGYTF
TRBV28 | CASIGTTGGEEQYF
TRBV4-1 | CASSQGTGTDTQYF
TRBV7-3 | CASRGAGTEAFF
TRBV7-2 | CASSLVGPADYNEQFF
TRBV6-2/TRBV6-3 | CASSYGILYNEQFF
TRBV6-1 | CASNMAGDNSPLHF
TRBV2 | CASSGREWLTGELFF
TRBV5-4 | CASSPGLGTDTQYF
TRBV24-1 | CATSDQRETGELFF
TRBV20-1 | CSASGLAGYEQYF
TRBV28 | CASTSGGGNNEQFF
TRBV19 | CASSIAGPAEQFF
TRBV20-1 | CSASPVRSHGRGLQETQYF
TRBV19 | CASSQGFQPQHF
TRBV4-1 | CASSQDYAYGYTF
TRBV19 | CASSRRPSNNINEQFF
TRBV10-3 | CAISESSGSSDTQYF
TRBV20-1 | CSARSPGKGNTIYF
TRBV3-1 | CASSQVVGSAFANEQFF
TRBV29-1 | CSAQTGRETQYF
TRBV6-6 | CASSPPDTLEQFF
TRBV24-1 | CATSDQLSRGYTF
TRBV4-3 | CASSQTVTNYGYTF
TRBV11-2 | CASSLLWGSMSNEQFF
TRBV4-3 | CASSQELSGRATGELFF
TRBV27 | CASSLSILKRQETQYF
TRBV15 | CATSAQWGEQYF
TRBV4-3 | CASSQSFGDSQYYGYTF
TRBV6-1 | CASLGGTGDSNQPQHF
TRBV13 | CASRVGTEGEAFF
TRBV7-2 | CASSFLRSSTDTQYF
TRBV19 | CASSIAHRGLKEQYF
TRBV18 | CASSLPRQIHEQYF
TRBV7-7 | CASTRLRPTDTQYF
TRBV7-2 | CASSSGLGFYEQYF
TRBV7-6 | CASSLGIRDSRNEQFF
TRBV27 | CASSSPPDLVTGNGYTF
TRBV19 | CASSRSPPGLAAGGQYF
TRBV4-2 | CASSQDFASANTGELFF
TRBV12-3/TRBV12-4 | CASTPHRNTEAFF